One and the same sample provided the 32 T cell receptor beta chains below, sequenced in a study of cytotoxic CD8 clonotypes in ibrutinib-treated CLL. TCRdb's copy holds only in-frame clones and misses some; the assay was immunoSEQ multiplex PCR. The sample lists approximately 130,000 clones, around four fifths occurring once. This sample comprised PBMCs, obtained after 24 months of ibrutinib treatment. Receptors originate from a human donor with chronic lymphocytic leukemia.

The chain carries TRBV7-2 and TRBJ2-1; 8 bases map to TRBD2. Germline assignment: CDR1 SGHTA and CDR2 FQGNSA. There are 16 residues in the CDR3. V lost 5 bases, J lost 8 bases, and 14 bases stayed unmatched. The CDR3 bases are TGTGCCAGCAGCCCCACAAGGCGCGGGGGGCTGGATGAGCAGTTCTTC. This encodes CASSPTRRGGLDEQFF.

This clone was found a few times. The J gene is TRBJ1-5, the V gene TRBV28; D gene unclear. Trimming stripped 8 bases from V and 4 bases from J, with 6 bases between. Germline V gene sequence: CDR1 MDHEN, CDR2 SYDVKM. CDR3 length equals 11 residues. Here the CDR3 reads CASQRNQPQHF. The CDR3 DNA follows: TGTGCCAGCCAGCGTAATCAGCCCCAGCATTTT.

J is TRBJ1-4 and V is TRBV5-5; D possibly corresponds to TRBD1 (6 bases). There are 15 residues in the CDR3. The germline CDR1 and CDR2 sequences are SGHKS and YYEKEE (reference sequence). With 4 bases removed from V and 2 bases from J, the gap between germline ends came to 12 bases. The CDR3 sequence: CASSLTGFTNEKLFF. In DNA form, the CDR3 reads TGTGCCAGCAGCCTAACAGGGTTTACTAATGAAAAACTGTTTTTT. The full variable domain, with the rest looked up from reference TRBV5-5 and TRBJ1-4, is DAGVTQSPTHLIKTRGQQVTLRCSPISGHKSVSWYQQVLGQGPQFIFQYYEKEERGRGNFPDRFSARQFPNYSSELNVNALLLGDSALYLCASSLTGFTNEKLFFGSGTQLSVL.

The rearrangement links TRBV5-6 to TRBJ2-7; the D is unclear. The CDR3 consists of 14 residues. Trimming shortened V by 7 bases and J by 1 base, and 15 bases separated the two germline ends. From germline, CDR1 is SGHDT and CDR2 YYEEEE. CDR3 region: CASQRSRSSYEQYF. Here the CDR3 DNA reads TGTGCCAGCCAACGTTCACGGAGTTCCTACGAGCAGTACTTC. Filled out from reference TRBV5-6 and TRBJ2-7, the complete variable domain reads DAGVTQSPTHLIKTRGQQVTLRCSPKSGHDTVSWYQQALGQGPQFIFQYYEEEERQRGNFPDRFSGHQFPNYSSELNVNALLLGDSALYLCASQRSRSSYEQYFGPGTRLTVT.

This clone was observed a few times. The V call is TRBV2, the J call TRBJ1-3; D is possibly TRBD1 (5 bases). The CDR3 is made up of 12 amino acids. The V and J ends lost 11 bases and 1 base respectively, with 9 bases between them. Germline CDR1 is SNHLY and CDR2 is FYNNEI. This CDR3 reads CASGGSGNTIYF. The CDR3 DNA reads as TGTGCCTCCGGGGGATCTGGAAACACCATATATTTT.

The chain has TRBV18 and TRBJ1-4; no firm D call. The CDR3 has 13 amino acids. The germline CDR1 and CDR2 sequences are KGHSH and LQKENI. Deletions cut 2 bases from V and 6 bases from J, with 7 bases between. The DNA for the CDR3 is TGTGCCAGCTCACCAGGACTCGATGAAAAACTGTTTTTT. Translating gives CASSPGLDEKLFF.

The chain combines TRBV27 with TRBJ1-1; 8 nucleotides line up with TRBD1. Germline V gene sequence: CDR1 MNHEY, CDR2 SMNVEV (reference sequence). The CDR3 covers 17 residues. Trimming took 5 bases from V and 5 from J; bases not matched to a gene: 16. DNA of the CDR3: TGTGCCAGCAGTCTGTTTTCTGGACAGGGTTGGGGAACTGAAGCTTTCTTT. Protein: CASSLFSGQGWGTEAFF.

The CDR3 spells CASSWGTYEQYF. CDR3 bases: TGTGCCAGCAGCTGGGGGACCTACGAGCAGTACTTC. The chain employs TRBV5-6 and TRBJ2-7, with D perhaps assigned TRBD1 or TRBD2 (5 bases each). V gave up 3 bases and J gave up 2 bases, with 6 bases separating them. Germline lookup yields CDR1 SGHDT and CDR2 YYEEEE. The CDR3 contains 12 residues.

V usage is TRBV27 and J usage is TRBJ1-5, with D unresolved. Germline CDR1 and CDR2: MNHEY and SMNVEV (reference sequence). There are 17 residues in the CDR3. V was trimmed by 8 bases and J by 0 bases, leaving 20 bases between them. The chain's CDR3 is CASRRVAGQNSNQPQHF. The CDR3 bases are TGTGCCAGCCGTCGGGTGGCTGGTCAGAATAGCAATCAGCCCCAGCATTTT.

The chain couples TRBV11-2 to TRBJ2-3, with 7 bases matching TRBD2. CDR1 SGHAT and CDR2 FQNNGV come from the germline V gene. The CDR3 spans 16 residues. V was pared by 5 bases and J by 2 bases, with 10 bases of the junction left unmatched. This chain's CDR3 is CASSAGRASFTDTQYF. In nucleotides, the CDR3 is TGTGCCAGCAGCGCTGGGAGGGCGAGCTTCACAGATACGCAGTATTTT.

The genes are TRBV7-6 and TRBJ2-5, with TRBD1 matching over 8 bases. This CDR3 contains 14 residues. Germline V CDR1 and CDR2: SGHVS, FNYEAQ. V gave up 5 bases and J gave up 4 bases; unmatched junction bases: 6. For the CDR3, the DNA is TGTGCCAGCAGCAGAAGGACAGGGAGAGAGACCCAGTACTTC. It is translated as CASSRRTGRETQYF. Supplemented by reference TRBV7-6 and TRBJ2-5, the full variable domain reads GAGVSQSPRYKVTKRGQDVALRCDPISGHVSLYWYRQALGQGPEFLTYFNYEAQQDKSGLPNDRFSAERPEGSISTLTIQRTEQRDSAMYRCASSRRTGRETQYFGPGTRLLVL.

CDR3 DNA: TGTGCCAGCAGCGAGGGCGCTAGCGGGGGACGCGCAGATACGCAGTATTTT. Protein sequence: CASSEGASGGRADTQYF. This chain connects TRBV5-4 to TRBJ2-3, with 10 bases that match TRBD2. This CDR3 has 17 amino acids. V was pared by 4 bases and J by 4 bases, with 12 bases of the junction left unmatched. The germline V gene has CDR1 SGHNT and CDR2 YYREEE (reference sequence).

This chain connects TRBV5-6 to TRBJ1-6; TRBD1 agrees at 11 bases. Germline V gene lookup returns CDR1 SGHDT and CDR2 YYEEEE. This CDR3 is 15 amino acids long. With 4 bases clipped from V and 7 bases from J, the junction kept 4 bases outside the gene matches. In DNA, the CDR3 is TGTGCCAGCAGCGCAGGGACAGGGGGGAATTCACCCCTCCACTTT. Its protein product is CASSAGTGGNSPLHF.

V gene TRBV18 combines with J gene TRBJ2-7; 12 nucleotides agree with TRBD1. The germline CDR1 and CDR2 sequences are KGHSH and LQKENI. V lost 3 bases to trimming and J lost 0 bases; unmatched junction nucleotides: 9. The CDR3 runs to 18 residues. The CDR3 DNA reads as TGTGCCAGCTCACCCCTGGGACAGGGGGCCGCGAACTCCTACGAGCAGTACTTC. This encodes CASSPLGQGAANSYEQYF.

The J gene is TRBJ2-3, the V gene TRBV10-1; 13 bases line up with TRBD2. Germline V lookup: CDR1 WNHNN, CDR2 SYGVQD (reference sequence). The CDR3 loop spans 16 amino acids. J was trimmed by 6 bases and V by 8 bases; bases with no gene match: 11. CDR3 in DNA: TGCGCCAGCTCTACTACTAGCGGGGGGGCCTGGGATACGCAGTATTTT. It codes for CASSTTSGGAWDTQYF.

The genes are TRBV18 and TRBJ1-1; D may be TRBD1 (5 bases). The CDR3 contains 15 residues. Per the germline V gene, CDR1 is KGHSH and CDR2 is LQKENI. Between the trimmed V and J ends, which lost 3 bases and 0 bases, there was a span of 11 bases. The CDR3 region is CASSPSQGVNTEAFF. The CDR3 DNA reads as TGTGCCAGCTCACCCTCTCAGGGTGTGAACACTGAAGCTTTCTTT.

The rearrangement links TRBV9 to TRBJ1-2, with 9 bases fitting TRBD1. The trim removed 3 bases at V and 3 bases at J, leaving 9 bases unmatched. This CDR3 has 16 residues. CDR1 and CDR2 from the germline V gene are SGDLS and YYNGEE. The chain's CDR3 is CASSAGTGIAYYGYTF. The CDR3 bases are TGTGCCAGCAGCGCAGGGACAGGGATTGCCTACTATGGCTACACCTTC.

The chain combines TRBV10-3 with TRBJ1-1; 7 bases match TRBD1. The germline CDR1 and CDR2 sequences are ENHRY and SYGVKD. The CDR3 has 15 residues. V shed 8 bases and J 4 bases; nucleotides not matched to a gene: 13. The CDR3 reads CAIGATGVTFTEAFF. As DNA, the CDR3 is TGTGCCATCGGAGCAACAGGGGTAACGTTCACTGAAGCTTTCTTT.

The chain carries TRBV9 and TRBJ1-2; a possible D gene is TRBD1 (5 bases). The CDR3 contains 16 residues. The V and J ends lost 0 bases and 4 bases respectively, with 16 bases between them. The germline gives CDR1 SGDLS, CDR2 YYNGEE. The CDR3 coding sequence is TGTGCCAGCAGCGTAGCAATGGGGGGGGGTCCCTATGGCTACACCTTC. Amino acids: CASSVAMGGGPYGYTF.

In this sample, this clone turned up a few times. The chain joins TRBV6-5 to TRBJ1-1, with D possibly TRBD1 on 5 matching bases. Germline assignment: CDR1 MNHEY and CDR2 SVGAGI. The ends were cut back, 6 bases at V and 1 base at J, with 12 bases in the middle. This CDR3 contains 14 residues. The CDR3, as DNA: TGTGCCAGCAGCAAAAGCGGGGGGAACACTGAAGCTTTCTTT. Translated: CASSKSGGNTEAFF.

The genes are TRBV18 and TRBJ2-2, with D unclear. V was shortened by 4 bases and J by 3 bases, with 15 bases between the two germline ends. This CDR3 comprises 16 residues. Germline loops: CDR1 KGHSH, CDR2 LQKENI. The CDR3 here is CASSLRQRQDTGELFF. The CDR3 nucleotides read TGTGCCAGCTCACTACGTCAGCGCCAGGACACCGGGGAGCTGTTTTTT.

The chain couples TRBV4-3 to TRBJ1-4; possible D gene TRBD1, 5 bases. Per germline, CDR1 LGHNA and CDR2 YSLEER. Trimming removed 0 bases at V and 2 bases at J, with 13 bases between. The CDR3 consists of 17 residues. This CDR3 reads CASSQDGRGSTNEKLFF. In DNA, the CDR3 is TGCGCCAGCAGCCAAGACGGGAGGGGAAGCACTAATGAAAAACTGTTTTTT.

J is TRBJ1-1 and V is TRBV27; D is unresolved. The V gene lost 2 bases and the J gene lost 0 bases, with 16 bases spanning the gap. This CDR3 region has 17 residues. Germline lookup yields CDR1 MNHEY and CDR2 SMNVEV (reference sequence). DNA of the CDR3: TGTGCCAGCAGTTTAAAGGGATGGGCAGACATGAACACTGAAGCTTTCTTT. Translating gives CASSLKGWADMNTEAFF.

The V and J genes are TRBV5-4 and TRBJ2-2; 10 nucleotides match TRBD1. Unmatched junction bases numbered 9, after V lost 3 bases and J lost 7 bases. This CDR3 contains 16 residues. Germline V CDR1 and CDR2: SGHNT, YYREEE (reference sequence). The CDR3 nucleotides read TGTGCCAGCAGCTACCCGGACAGGGGGGGGTTCGGGGAGCTGTTTTTT. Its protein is CASSYPDRGGFGELFF.

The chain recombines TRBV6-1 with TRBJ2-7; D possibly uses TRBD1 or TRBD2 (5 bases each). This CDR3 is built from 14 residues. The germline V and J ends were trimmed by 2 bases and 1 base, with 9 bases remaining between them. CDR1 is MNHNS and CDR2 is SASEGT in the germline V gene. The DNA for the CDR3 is TGTGCCAGCAGTGAAACCTGGGGGTCCTACGAGCAGTACTTC. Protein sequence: CASSETWGSYEQYF.

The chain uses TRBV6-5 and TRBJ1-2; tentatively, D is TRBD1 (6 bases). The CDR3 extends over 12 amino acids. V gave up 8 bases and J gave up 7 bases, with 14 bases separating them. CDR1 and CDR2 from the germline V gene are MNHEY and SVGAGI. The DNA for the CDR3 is TGTGCCAGCGGTGGGGGGCTTACTGGCTACACCTTC. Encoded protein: CASGGGLTGYTF.

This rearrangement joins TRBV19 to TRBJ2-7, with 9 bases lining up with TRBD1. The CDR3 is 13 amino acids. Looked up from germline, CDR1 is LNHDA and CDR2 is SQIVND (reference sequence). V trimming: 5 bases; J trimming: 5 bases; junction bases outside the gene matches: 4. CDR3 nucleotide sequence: TGTGCCAGTAGTGGAACAGGGGGCAACGAGCAGTACTTC. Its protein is CASSGTGGNEQYF.

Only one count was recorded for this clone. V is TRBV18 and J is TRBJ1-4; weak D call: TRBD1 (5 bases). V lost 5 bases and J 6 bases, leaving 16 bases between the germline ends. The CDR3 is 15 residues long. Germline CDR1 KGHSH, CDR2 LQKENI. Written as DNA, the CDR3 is TGTGCCAGCTCAAGGGCCCAGGGAGGTTATGAAAAACTGTTTTTT. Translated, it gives CASSRAQGGYEKLFF.

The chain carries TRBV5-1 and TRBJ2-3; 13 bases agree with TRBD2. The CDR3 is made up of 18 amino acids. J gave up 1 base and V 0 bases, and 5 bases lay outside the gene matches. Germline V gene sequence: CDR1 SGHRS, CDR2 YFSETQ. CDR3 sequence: CASSLGTSGGGGTDTQYF. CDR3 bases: TGCGCCAGCAGCTTGGGGACTAGCGGGGGCGGGGGCACAGATACGCAGTATTTT.

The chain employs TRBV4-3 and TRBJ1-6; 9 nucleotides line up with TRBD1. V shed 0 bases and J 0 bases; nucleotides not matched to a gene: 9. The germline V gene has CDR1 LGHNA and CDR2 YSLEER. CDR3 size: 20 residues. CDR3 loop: CASSQDLGGTGSSYNSPLHF. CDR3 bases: TGCGCCAGCAGCCAAGATCTCGGGGGGACAGGGAGCTCCTATAATTCACCCCTCCACTTT.

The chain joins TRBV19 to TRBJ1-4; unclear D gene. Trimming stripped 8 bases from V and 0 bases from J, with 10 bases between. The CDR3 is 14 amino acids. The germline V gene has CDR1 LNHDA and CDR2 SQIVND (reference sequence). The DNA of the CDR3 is TGTGCCAGTGAGGTAAGAGCAACTAATGAAAAACTGTTTTTT. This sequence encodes CASEVRATNEKLFF. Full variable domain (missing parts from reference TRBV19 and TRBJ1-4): DGGITQSPKYLFRKEGQNVTLSCEQNLNHDAMYWYRQDPGQGLRLIYYSQIVNDFQKGDIAEGYSVSREKKESFPLTVTSAQKNPTAFYLCASEVRATNEKLFFGSGTQLSVL.

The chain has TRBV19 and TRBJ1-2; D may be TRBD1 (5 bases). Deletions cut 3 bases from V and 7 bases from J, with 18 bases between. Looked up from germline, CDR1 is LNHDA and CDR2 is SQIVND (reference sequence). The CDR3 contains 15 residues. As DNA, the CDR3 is TGTGCCAGTAGTATCTTTTTGACAGCCGGAGGTGGCTACACCTTC. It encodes CASSIFLTAGGGYTF.